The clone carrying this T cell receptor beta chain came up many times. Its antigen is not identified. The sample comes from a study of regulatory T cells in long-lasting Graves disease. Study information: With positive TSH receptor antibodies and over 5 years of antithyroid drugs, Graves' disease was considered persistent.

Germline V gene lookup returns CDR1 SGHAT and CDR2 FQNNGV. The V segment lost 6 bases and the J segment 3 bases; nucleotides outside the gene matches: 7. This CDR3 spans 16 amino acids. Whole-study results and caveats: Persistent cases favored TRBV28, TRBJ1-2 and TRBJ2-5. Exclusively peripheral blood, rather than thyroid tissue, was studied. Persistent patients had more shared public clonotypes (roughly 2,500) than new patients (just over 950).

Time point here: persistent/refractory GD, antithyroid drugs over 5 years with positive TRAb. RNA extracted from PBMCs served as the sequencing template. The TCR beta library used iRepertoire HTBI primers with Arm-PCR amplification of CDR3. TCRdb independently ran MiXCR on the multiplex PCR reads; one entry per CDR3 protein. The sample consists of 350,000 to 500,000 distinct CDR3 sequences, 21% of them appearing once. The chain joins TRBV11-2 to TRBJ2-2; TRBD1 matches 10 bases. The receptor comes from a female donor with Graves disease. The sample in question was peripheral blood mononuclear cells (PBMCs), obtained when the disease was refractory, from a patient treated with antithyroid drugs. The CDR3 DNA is TGTGCCAGCAGGGACCCCGGGACAGGGGACACCGGGGAGCTGTTTTTT. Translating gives CASRDPGTGDTGELFF. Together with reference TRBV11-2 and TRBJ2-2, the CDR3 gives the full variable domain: EAGVAQSPRYKIIEKRQSVAFWCNPISGHATLYWYQQILGQGPKLLIQFQNNGVVDDSQLPKDRFSAERLKGVDSTLKIQPAKLEDSAVYLCASRDPGTGDTGELFFGEGSRLTVL.